The sample holds a few counts of the clone carrying this T cell receptor (beta chain). Its specificity is not known. The method was immunoSEQ multiplex PCR; TCRdb's version includes in-frame clones alone and lacks a portion of them. Of over 110,000 clones detected, just over 90% appear once; the ten largest clones hold 5.1%. With V trimmed by 2 bases and J by 4 bases, 9 bases remained unmatched. CDR3 length equals 17 residues. Germline assignment: CDR1 SGHDN and CDR2 FVKESK. This specimen comes from a study of T cell responses to AZD1222 COVID-19 vaccine. Study results and caveats: Unmutated variant regions are reportedly targeted by nearly half of spike-specific TCRs.

The sample was peripheral blood, taken on day 0 of AZD1222 vaccination. The clonotype comes from an adult in good health. V gene TRBV14 combines with J gene TRBJ2-2, with 8 bases aligning to TRBD2. CDR3 in amino acids: CASSQRVLAVFTGELFF. In DNA, the CDR3 is TGTGCCAGCAGCCAACGGGTACTAGCGGTGTTCACCGGGGAGCTGTTTTTT.